This T cell receptor beta chain stems from a study of blood T cell repertoires in COVID-19. The wider study: Researchers got acute and convalescent COVID-19 samples from the United States, Italy and Spain.

This study enrolled people aged about 18 to 95 from approximately 24 US geographic areas. Each participant's cohort was designated according to participant-reported clinical history. Germline values: CDR1 MDHEN, CDR2 SYDVKM. The CDR3 totals 17 residues. After removal of 2 bases from V and 0 bases from J, the junction contained 6 bases not matched to a gene. Authors' analysis steps: Estimation of nucleated cell counts relied on the amplification of reference gene primers. Some clones are missing from TCRdb's copy, which holds only in-frame ones; the method was immunoSEQ multiplex PCR. V and J calls and clone size come straight from that table; D and trimming were deduced from the DNA. The sample includes more than 110,000 clones, 84% seen only once; the top ten take about 5.5%.

This rearrangement joins TRBV28 to TRBJ2-2, with 7 bases identical to TRBD1. Sequences were obtained from PBMCs or T cells enriched from blood (not recorded which). The receptor was derived from a man aged 35 to 55 with acute COVID-19. The CDR3 DNA sequence: TGTGCCAGCAGTTTACCGACCGGGACAGCGAACACCGGGGAGCTGTTTTTT. Translation gives CASSLPTGTANTGELFF.